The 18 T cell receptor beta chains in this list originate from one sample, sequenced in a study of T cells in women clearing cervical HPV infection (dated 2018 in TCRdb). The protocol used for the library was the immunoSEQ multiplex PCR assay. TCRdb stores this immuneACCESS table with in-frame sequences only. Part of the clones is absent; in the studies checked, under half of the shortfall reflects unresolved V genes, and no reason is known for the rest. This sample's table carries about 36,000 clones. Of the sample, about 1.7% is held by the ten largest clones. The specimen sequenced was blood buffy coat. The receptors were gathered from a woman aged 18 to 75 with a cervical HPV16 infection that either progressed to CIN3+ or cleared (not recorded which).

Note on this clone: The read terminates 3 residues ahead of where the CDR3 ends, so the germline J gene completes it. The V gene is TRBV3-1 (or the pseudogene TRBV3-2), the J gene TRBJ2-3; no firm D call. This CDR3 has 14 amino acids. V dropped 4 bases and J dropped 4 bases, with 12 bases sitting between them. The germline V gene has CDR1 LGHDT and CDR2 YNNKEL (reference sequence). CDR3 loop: CASSLTGLADTQYF. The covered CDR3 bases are TGTGCCAGCAGCCTCACGGGTCTCGCAGATACG.

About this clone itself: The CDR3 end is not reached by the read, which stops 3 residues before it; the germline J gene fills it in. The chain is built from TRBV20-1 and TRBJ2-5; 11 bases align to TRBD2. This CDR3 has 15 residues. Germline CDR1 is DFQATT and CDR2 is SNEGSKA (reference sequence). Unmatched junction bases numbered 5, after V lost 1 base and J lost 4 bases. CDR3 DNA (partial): TGCAGTGCTAGAGGTCTAGCGGGGGGAGTAGAGACC. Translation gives CSARGLAGGVET. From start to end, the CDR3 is CSARGLAGGVETQYF.

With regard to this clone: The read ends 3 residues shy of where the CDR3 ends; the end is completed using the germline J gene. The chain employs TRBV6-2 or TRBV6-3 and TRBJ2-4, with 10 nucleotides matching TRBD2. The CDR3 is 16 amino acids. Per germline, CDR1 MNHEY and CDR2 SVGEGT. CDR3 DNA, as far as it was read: TGTGCCAGCAGTTACTTAGGCAGCGGGGGGGCAGATACT. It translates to CASSYLGSGGADT. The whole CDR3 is CASSYLGSGGADTQYF.

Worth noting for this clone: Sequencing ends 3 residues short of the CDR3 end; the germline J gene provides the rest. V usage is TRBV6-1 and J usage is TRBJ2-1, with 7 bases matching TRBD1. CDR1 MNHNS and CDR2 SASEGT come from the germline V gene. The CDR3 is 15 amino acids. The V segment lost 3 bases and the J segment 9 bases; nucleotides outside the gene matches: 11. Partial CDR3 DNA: TGTGCCAGCAGTGATGCTGGCAGGGGGAGTACTGAG. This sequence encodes CASSDAGRGSTE. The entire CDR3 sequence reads CASSDAGRGSTEQFF.

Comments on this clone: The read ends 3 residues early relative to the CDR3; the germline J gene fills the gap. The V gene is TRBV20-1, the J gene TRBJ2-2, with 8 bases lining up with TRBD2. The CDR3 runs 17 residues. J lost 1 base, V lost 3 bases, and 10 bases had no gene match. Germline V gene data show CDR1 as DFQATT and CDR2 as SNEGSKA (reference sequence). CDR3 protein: CSASGGAGLRNTGELFF. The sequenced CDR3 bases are TGCAGTGCTAGCGGGGGGGCGGGCTTGAGGAACACCGGGGAG.

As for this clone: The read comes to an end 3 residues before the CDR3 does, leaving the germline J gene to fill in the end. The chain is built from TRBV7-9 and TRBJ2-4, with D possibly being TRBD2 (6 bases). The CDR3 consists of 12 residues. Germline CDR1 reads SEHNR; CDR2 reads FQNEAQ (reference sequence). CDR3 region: CASSLSDYGQYF. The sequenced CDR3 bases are TGTGCCAGCAGCTTATCGGACTATGGT.

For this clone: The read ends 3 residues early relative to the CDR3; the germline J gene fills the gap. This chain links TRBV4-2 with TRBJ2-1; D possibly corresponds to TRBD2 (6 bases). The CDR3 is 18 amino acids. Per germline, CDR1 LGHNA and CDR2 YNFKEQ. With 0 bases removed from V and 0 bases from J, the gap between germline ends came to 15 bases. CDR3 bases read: TGTGCCAGCAGCCAAGATTTTGAATTAGCGGTCTCCTACAATGAG. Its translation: CASSQDFELAVSYNE. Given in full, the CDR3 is CASSQDFELAVSYNEQFF.

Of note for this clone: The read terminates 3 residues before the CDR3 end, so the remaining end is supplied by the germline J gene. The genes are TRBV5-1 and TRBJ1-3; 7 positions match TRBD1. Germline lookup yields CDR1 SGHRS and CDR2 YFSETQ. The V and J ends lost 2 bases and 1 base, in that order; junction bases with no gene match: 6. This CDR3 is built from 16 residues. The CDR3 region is CASSLDRVTSGNTIYF. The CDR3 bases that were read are TGCGCCAGCAGCTTAGACAGGGTGACGTCTGGAAACACC.

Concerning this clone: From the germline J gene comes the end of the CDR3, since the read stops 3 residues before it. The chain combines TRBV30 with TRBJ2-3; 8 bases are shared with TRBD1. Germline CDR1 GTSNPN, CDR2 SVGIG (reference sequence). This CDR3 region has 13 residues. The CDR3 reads CAWSVQGDQPQYF. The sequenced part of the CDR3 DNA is TGTGCCTGGAGTGTACAGGGGGATCAGCCG.

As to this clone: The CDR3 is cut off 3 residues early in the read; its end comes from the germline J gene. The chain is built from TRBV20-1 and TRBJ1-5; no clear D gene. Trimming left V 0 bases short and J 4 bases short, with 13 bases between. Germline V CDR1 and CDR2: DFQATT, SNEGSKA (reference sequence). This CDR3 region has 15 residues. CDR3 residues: CSARESGPPNQPQHF. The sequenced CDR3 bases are TGCAGTGCTAGAGAATCTGGGCCCCCTAATCAGCCC.

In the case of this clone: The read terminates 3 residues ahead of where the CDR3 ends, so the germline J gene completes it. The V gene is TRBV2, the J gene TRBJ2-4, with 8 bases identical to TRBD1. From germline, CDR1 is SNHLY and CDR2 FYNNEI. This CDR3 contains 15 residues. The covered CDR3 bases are TGTGCCAGCAGTGAGGAGCAGGGGGCTGCGGATGGT. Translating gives CASSEEQGAADG. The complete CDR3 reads CASSEEQGAADGQYF.

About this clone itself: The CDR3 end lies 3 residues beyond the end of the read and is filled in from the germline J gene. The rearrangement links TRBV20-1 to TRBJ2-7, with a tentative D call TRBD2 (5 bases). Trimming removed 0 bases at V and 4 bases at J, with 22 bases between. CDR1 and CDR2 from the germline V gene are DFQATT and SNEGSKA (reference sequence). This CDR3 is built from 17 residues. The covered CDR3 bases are TGCAGTGCTAGAGACGCAGGAGGAATATTATCTCGATACGAG. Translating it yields CSARDAGGILSRYE. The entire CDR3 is CSARDAGGILSRYEQYF.

The covered CDR3 bases are TGTGCCAGCACCAGGGGGGTTAATCAGCCC. Its protein is CASTRGVNQP. The entire CDR3 protein is CASTRGVNQPQHF. The chain joins TRBV6-2 or TRBV6-3 to TRBJ1-5, with 7 positions matching TRBD1. The CDR3 end falls 3 residues outside the read, so it is completed with the germline J gene. CDR3 length equals 13 residues. Per germline, CDR1 MNHEY and CDR2 SVGEGT. The V and J ends lost 7 bases and 4 bases, in that order; junction bases with no gene match: 4.

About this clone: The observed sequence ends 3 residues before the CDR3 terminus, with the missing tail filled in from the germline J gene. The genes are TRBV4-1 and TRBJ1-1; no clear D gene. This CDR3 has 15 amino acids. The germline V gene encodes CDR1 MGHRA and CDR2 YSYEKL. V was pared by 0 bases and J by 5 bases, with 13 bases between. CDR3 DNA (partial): TGCGCCAGCAGCCAAGAGGGCCTCTCGGGGACTGAA. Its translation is CASSQEGLSGTE. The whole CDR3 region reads CASSQEGLSGTEAFF.

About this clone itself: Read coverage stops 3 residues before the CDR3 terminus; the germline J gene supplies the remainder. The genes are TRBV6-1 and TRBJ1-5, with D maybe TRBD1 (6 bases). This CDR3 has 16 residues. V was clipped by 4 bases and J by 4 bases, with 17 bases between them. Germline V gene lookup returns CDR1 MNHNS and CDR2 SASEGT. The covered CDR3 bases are TGTGCCAGCAGTGGGGACCCAGGGGTGGCGAATCAGCCC. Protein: CASSGDPGVANQP. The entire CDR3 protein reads CASSGDPGVANQPQHF.

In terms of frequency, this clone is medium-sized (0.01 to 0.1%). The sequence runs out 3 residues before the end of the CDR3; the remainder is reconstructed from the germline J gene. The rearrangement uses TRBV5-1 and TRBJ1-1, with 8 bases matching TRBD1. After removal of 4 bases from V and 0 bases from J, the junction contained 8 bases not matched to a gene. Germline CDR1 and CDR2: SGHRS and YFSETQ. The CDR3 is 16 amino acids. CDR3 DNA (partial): TGCGCCAGCAGCCCCCGGGACAGGTTAGTGAACACTGAA. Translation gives CASSPRDRLVNTE. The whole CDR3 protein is CASSPRDRLVNTEAFF.

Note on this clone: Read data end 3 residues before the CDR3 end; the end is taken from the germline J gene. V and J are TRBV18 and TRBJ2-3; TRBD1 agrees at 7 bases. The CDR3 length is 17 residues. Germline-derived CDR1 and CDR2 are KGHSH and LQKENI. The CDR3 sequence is CASSPDRQGWGNQPQYF. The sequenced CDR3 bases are TGTGCCAGCTCACCCGACCGACAGGGATGGGGCAATCAGCCG.

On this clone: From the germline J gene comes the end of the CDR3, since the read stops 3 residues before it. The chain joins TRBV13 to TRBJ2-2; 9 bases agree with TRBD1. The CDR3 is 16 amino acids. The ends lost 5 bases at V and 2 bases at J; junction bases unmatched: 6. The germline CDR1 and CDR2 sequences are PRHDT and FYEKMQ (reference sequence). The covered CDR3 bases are TGTGCCAGCAGCCCCTGGGGACAGGGTAACACCGGGGAG. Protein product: CASSPWGQGNTGE. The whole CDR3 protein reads CASSPWGQGNTGELFF.